The present T cell receptor (beta chain) was sequenced within a study of cytomegalovirus exposure and HLA in healthy donors (TCRdb year 2017). Regarding the study in general: According to an earlier analysis of 587 of the donors, 200 million or so T cells yielded 100 million or so unique TCR beta sequences and 276 Gb of sequence data. Roughly 300 gigabases of sequencing data and approximately 84 million unique TCR sequences were included in an early release covering about 700 HLA-typed donors. Of the 398 genotyped donors, approximately 83% fell in the genetic ancestry cluster associated with self-reported Caucasian donors. The aim of the study was to test whether cataloging public T cell receptors could identify signatures of past pathogen exposure. The study used immunosequencing to profile the T cell repertoires of some 600 subjects and linked those repertoires to cytomegalovirus serostatus. In addition to the first cohort of 666 subjects, a separate validation cohort of around 110 different subjects was used. To predict cytomegalovirus infection status, the study combined high-throughput TCR immunosequencing, statistical association of individual TCRs with disease status, and machine learning. To study patterns of TCR occurrence, a later analysis re-analyzed previously published TCR beta repertoires from just over 650 donors and added high-resolution HLA genotyping. Rather than drawing on any new phenotypic data, the later analysis identified candidate immune exposures from TCR beta sequences and the way those sequences occurred across donors. An earlier analysis of nearly 600 of the donors applied high-throughput TCR beta sequencing to assess whether each TCR beta V gene segment acted as functional or pseudogenic. Donor age, sex, ethnicity and CMV serostatus were collected together with the repertoire data. Genome-wide SNP genotypes for about 60% of the 666 donors were used in a later genetic analysis, which treated that subset as a discovery cohort. All discovery cohort repertoires had been generated using a single sequencing platform. Class I and class II HLA loci were covered by the typing at four-digit resolution. Typing coverage varied by locus: roughly 620-640 donors for A, B, C, DRB1 and DQB1; approximately 500 for DQA1; over 600 for DPA1; approximately 470 for DPB1. About five DR-DQ haplotypes were treated as single units for association and clustering because of strong linkage in the cohort. On average, around 200,000 unique TCR beta nucleotide sequences were sequenced per donor among about 400 genotyped donors of the cohort, with 15% to 20% of those sequences being non-productive.

The library was produced with the immunoSEQ multiplex PCR assay. For the multiplex PCR, a mixture combining 60 forward primers for TCR Vbeta segments and 13 reverse primers for TCR Jbeta segments was used. The CDR3 region of rearranged TCR beta genes was amplified from genomic DNA with a multiplex PCR assay. Amplified TCR beta libraries were sequenced as 87-base-pair reads on the Illumina HiSeq System. For the original study's pipeline: A later analysis tallied some 79 million unique TCR beta chains across the 640 or so repertoires, and around 12 million of those chains were shared by two or more donors. A nearest-neighbor algorithm error-corrected the raw reads and collapsed the reads into unique sequences, merging closely related sequences to remove PCR and sequencing errors. V, D and J gene segments were assigned by aligning CDR3 sequences to IMGT reference sequences. For a sequence to be retained, at least a six-nucleotide match to both a V gene segment and a J gene segment was required. A rearrangement counted as productive if the CDR3 had no stop codons and remained in frame with V and J, and every other rearrangement counted as non-productive. Following IMGT convention, CDR3 was defined as the stretch from the second conserved V-encoded cysteine up to the conserved J-encoded phenylalanine. The earlier analysis of some 540 of the donors excluded any sequence lacking an unambiguous match to a single V gene segment. An earlier analysis of 500 to 600 of the donors classified V segments as functional when productive rearrangements were above 56.7% and as segregating when the standard deviation between donors was above 5%. A statistical classification framework was built to diagnose cytomegalovirus status from the catalog of TCR beta chain sequences. A later analysis assigned V and J genes by comparing TCR nucleotide sequences with IMGT/GENE-DB human TR gene sequences. A later analysis assigned CDR3 sequences and most-parsimonious VDJ recombination scenarios with the TCRdist pipeline. In a later analysis, every TCR beta chain was defined by the combination of its CDR3 amino acid sequence and its V-gene family, and reads without a unique V-gene family were dropped. As a way to deal with suspected cross-contamination and a sequencing artifact, a later analysis dropped roughly 620 nucleotide sequences that were highly shared and had low generation probability. For each public chain, a later analysis derived a clonal expansion index from normalized ranks of inferred template counts within each repertoire. Generation probabilities in a later analysis came from a VDJ recombination model fitted to out-of-frame rearrangements, and those results were checked against IGoR. A later analysis scored TCR-TCR, TCR-HLA and TCR-CMV co-occurrence with hypergeometric tests, applying a repertoire-size bias correction to TCR pairs. In a later analysis, false discovery rates were estimated by permuting HLA or CMV assignments 20 times. A later analysis grouped co-occurring TCRs with DBSCAN, adding TCRdist sequence similarity when clustering within HLA-allele-positive subsets. Co-occurrence clustering excluded repertoires with fewer than 30,000 or more than 120,000 public chains, plus five with anomalous nucleotide sharing. Not all clones reach the TCRdb copy of this immuneACCESS table, which keeps in-frame sequences only. Checked studies attribute under half of the gap to unresolved V genes and leave the rest unexplained. V, J and clone size are those of that table, while D and trimming were read from the DNA. For this sample there are about 200,000 clones; 85% to 90% appear just once. Around 1.2% of the sample is in the top ten clones.

Study-wide findings and limitations: A later analysis found that most CMV-associated TCR beta chains appeared HLA-restricted, with HLA associations seemingly driven largely by CMV exposure. Some IMGT-functional V segments, including TRBV6-2 and TRBV6-3, could not be told apart with the 87-base-pair reads, so those segments were excluded. A later analysis reported that several top co-occurrence clusters appeared linked to parvovirus B19, influenza, CMV and Epstein-Barr virus. The cohort was sequenced for TCR beta chains only, and without alpha or paired-chain data the features that could be detected were limited. HLA typing was unavailable for some donors at each locus, so association tests used only the typed subset. When HLA alleles, especially DR and DQ, strongly co-occurred, attributing TCR associations to individual alleles was difficult. Correlated functional status among segregating V segments might reflect linkage disequilibrium, but an unknown experimental factor could not be ruled out. Because counts were too low, about 18 rarely observed V segments, including chromosome 9 orphons, were excluded from the earlier analysis of some 540 of the donors. In a later analysis, TCR association rates were found to vary across HLA loci, with the most associated TCRs seen for DRB1 alleles and the fewest for HLA-C alleles. A later genetic analysis associated a missense DCLRE1C variant with V-gene and J-gene trimming of TCR beta chains, and an independent cohort replicated the association. Across donors, most TCR sequences were observed very rarely, whereas some public TCRs were present in many individuals. According to the authors, the approach could potentially be generalized to other disease states and immunological phenotypes. In a later genetic analysis, fewer N-insertions in productive TCRs were reported among donors in an Asian-associated ancestry cluster than the roughly 700-donor mean. Roughly uniform sequencing depth across donors was assumed in presence/absence analyses, although this assumption may not hold. Compared with equally common non-associated chains, HLA-associated TCR beta chains in a later analysis were more clonally expanded and had lower generation probabilities. In vitro tests confirmed that three of the cytomegalovirus-associated TCR beta chains recognize cytomegalovirus antigens. A further reported finding was that TCR beta sequences accurately predicted the HLA-A and HLA-B alleles for most subjects in the first cohort. A cluster of highly shared sequence variants was judged likely to represent a technical artifact of the sequencing pipeline. An earlier analysis of roughly 570 of the donors showed that most TCR beta V segments appeared in productive rearrangements either about 87% or about 30% of the time, which broadly matched IMGT annotations. Immune exposure information for the cohort was limited to CMV serostatus. The study gave a list of 150 to 200 TCR beta chains associated with cytomegalovirus. Cytomegalovirus status was reported to be diagnosed by the classifier with high specificity and sensitivity in both the original and validation cohorts. Specific HLA alleles were associated with some 15,000 TCR beta sequences at a false discovery rate of 0.05 in a later analysis.

Worth noting for this clone: Its antigen remains unidentified. No much larger clone is present one base from it, and per-base qualities are unavailable.

The cohort consisted of hundreds of healthy bone marrow donors. At the time of sampling, every cohort member was nominally healthy, though immune exposures that went unrecorded were likely present. The donor tested CMV seronegative, placing the donor among the 350 to 400 seronegative members of the cohort. A peripheral blood sample was provided by each donor, and peripheral blood mononuclear cells were used for TCR beta sequencing. The Qiagen DNeasy Blood Extraction Kit was used to extract genomic DNA from the blood cell samples. V gives up 0 bases and J gives up 2 bases, and the segment between their germline ends measures 11 bases. From the cysteine up to the phenylalanine, the CDR3 has a length of 15 residues. CDR3 DNA only is kept here, 45 bases in frame from base 1. CDR1 and CDR2 are drawn from the germline V gene: MGHRA, YSYEKL.

The receptor comes from a man aged 30-40 years in good health and CMV-seronegative. The rearrangement combines TRBV4-1 with TRBJ2-7; TRBD1 is possibly the D segment (6 matching bases). Source material: PBMCs. Here is the DNA: TGCGCCAGCAGCCAAGACGACAGGCGTACCTACGAGCAGTACTTC. Its translation is CASSQDDRRTYEQYF.